What follows is one T cell receptor beta chain and its context. It has no known antigen specificity. Base qualities are not provided; no much larger clone lies one nucleotide away. The sample is drawn from a study of cytomegalovirus exposure and HLA in healthy donors (dated by TCRdb to 2017 to 2019). Study-wide context: In an earlier analysis of several hundred of the donors, 250 to 300 Gb of sequence data and just under 120 million unique TCR beta sequences from about 179 million T cells were reported. An early release that covered roughly 600 HLA-typed donors contained about 300 gigabases of sequencing data and about 84 million unique TCR sequences. Of the 300 to 500 genotyped donors, more than 75% were placed in the genetic ancestry cluster associated with self-reported Caucasian donors. The study was designed to test whether signatures of past pathogen exposure could be identified by cataloging public T cell receptors. Using immunosequencing, the study profiled T cell repertoires from 666 subjects and related those repertoires to cytomegalovirus serostatus. Along with the approximately 700-subject first cohort, a separate validation cohort of over 90 different subjects was used. The study combined high-throughput TCR immunosequencing, statistical association of individual TCRs with disease status, and machine learning to predict cytomegalovirus infection status. A later analysis re-examined previously published TCR beta repertoires from just over 650 donors and added high-resolution HLA genotyping to investigate patterns of TCR occurrence. In the later analysis, no new phenotypic data were used to find candidate immune exposures; instead, reliance was placed on TCR beta sequences and their occurrence across donors. To decide whether each TCR beta V gene segment behaved as functional or pseudogenic, an earlier analysis of nearly 600 of the donors relied on high-throughput TCR beta sequencing. Donor age, sex, ethnicity and CMV serostatus were collected together with the repertoire data. Genome-wide SNP genotypes for about 60% of the 666 donors were used in a later genetic analysis, which treated that subset as a discovery cohort. All discovery cohort repertoires had been generated using a single sequencing platform. Class I and class II HLA loci were covered by the typing at four-digit resolution. Typing coverage differed by locus: A, B, C, DRB1 and DQB1 were typed in roughly 620-630 donors, DQA1 in 500 to 550, DPA1 in 606, and DPB1 in just under 490. About five DR-DQ haplotypes were treated as single units for association and clustering because of strong linkage in the cohort. On average, around 240,000 unique TCR beta nucleotide sequences were sequenced per donor among 398 genotyped donors of the cohort, with roughly 18% of those sequences being non-productive. The study at large found these results: A few of the identified cytomegalovirus-associated TCR beta chains were confirmed in vitro to be specific for cytomegalovirus antigens. A further reported finding was that TCR beta sequences accurately predicted the HLA-A and HLA-B alleles for most subjects in the first cohort. The study gave a list of under 200 TCR beta chains associated with cytomegalovirus. Most CMV-associated TCR beta chains appeared to be HLA-restricted in a later analysis, and the HLA associations seemed to be driven largely by CMV exposure. According to a later analysis, TCR association rates differed among HLA loci, with DRB1 alleles showing the most associated TCRs and HLA-C alleles showing the fewest. Correlated functional status among segregating V segments might be attributable to linkage disequilibrium, but an unknown experimental factor could not be ruled out. Roughly uniform sequencing depth across donors was assumed in presence/absence analyses, although this assumption may not hold. An association between a missense DCLRE1C variant and V-gene and J-gene trimming of TCR beta chains was found in a later genetic analysis and replicated in an independent cohort. In both the original and validation cohorts, the classifier was reported to diagnose cytomegalovirus status with high specificity and sensitivity. The authors suggested that the approach could potentially be generalized to other disease states and immunological phenotypes. Most TCR sequences were seen in very few donors, while some public TCRs were found in many individuals. In a later analysis, about 16,000 TCR beta sequences were associated with specific HLA alleles at a false discovery rate of 0.05. Broadly in line with IMGT annotations, most TCR beta V segments showed up in productive rearrangements about 90% or about 30% of the time in an earlier analysis of approximately 600 of the donors. For the cohort, immune exposure information was limited to CMV serostatus. In a later analysis, HLA-associated TCR beta chains showed more clonal expansion and lower generation probabilities than non-associated chains that were equally common. Because counts were too low, more than 15 rarely observed V segments, including chromosome 9 orphons, were excluded from the earlier analysis of a few hundred of the donors. Only TCR beta chains were sequenced in this cohort, and the absence of alpha or paired-chain data limited detectable features. Because the 87-base-pair reads could not distinguish some IMGT-functional V segments, including TRBV6-2 and TRBV6-3, those segments were excluded. A later analysis reported that several top co-occurrence clusters appeared linked to parvovirus B19, influenza, CMV and Epstein-Barr virus. A cluster of highly shared sequence variants was judged likely to represent a technical artifact of the sequencing pipeline. Because HLA typing was missing for some donors at each locus, association tests included only the typed subset. When HLA alleles, especially DR and DQ, strongly co-occurred, TCR associations were difficult to assign to individual alleles. Compared with the roughly 600-donor mean, donors in an Asian-associated ancestry cluster had fewer N-insertions in productive TCRs, according to a later genetic analysis.

The cohort comprised hundreds of healthy bone marrow donors. All cohort members were sampled while nominally healthy, although unrecorded immune exposures were likely present. The donor was CMV seropositive and belonged to the group of 250 to 300 seropositive cohort members. Each donor provided a peripheral blood sample, and peripheral blood mononuclear cells were used for TCR beta sequencing. Genomic DNA was extracted from the blood cell samples with the Qiagen DNeasy Blood Extraction Kit. The library came from the immunoSEQ multiplex PCR assay. For the multiplex PCR, a mixture combining 60 forward primers for TCR Vbeta segments and 13 reverse primers for TCR Jbeta segments was used. Amplification of the CDR3 region of rearranged TCR beta genes was performed with a multiplex PCR assay on genomic DNA. The amplified TCR beta libraries were sequenced on the Illumina HiSeq System as 87-base-pair reads. Per the source publication's procedure: Across the 600 to 700 repertoires, a later analysis counted tens of millions of unique TCR beta chains, approximately 10 million of which were shared by at least two donors. To remove PCR and sequencing errors, raw reads were error-corrected and collapsed into unique sequences using a nearest-neighbor algorithm that merged closely related sequences. V, D and J gene segments were assigned by aligning CDR3 sequences to IMGT reference sequences. Each retained sequence needed at least a six-nucleotide match to both a V gene segment and a J gene segment. A rearrangement was called productive if the CDR3 had no stop codons and remained in frame with V and J, and every other rearrangement was called non-productive. Following IMGT convention, CDR3 was defined as the stretch from the second conserved V-encoded cysteine to the conserved J-encoded phenylalanine. In an earlier analysis of around 570 of the donors, sequences lacking an unambiguous match to a single V gene segment were excluded. An earlier analysis of several hundred of the donors called V segments functional above 56.7% productive rearrangements and segregating when the between-donor standard deviation exceeded 5%. A statistical classification framework was built to diagnose cytomegalovirus status from the catalog of TCR beta chain sequences. In a later analysis, TCR nucleotide sequences were compared against IMGT/GENE-DB human TR gene sequences so that V and J genes could be assigned. A later analysis assigned CDR3 sequences and most-parsimonious VDJ recombination scenarios with the TCRdist pipeline. In a later analysis, each TCR beta chain was defined by its CDR3 amino acid sequence together with its V-gene family, and reads lacking a unique V-gene family were excluded. To address suspected cross-contamination and a sequencing artifact, a later analysis removed under 600 highly shared, low-generation-probability nucleotide sequences. For each public chain, a later analysis derived a clonal expansion index from normalized ranks of inferred template counts within each repertoire. Generation probabilities in a later analysis came from a VDJ recombination model fitted to out-of-frame rearrangements, and those results were checked against IGoR. In a later analysis, TCR-TCR, TCR-HLA and TCR-CMV co-occurrence was scored with hypergeometric tests, and a repertoire-size bias correction was applied to TCR pairs. In a later analysis, false discovery rates were estimated by permuting HLA or CMV assignments 20 times. In a later analysis, co-occurring TCRs were grouped using DBSCAN, with TCRdist sequence similarity added in when clustering inside HLA-allele-positive subsets. Co-occurrence clustering excluded repertoires with fewer than 30,000 or more than 120,000 public chains, plus five with anomalous nucleotide sharing. As stored in TCRdb, this immuneACCESS dataset retains in-frame rearrangements with V and J assigned. A fraction of the clones does not appear; measured against another copy, unresolved V genes explain less than half of the discrepancy, and the remainder lacks a known reason. V and J calls and clone size come straight from that table; D and trimming were deduced from the DNA. Recorded for this sample are 150,000 or so clones; 65% to 85% of them occurred a single time. Jointly, the top ten make up less than 8.5% of the sample.

According to the germline V gene, CDR1 reads SGDLS and CDR2 reads YYNGEE. Relative to germline, V is missing 0 bases and J is missing 2 bases, with 4 bases of the junction outside any gene match. The CDR3, cysteine through phenylalanine, is 16 amino acids long. Just the 48-base CDR3 DNA is kept, in frame starting at base 1. The receptor was derived from a middle-aged man in good health and CMV-seropositive. This chain is built from TRBV9 and TRBJ2-1; TRBD1 lines up with 8 middle nucleotides. Input material: PBMCs. The CDR3 reads CASSVAAQGAYNEQFF. At the DNA level, the sequence is TGTGCCAGCAGCGTAGCTGCACAGGGGGCCTACAATGAGCAGTTCTTC.